One TCR beta chain is described in this entry. V was trimmed by 0 bases and J by 5 bases, leaving 13 bases between them. CDR1 is LNHDA, CDR2 SQIVND, per germline (reference sequence). The CDR3 spans 15 residues. Using immunoSEQ multiplex PCR, the repertoire was profiled, and TCRdb retains in-frame clones only, with some absent. The sample lists 90,000 to 110,000 clones, roughly 80% occurring once. These data originate in a study of control samples from healthy donors and cancer patients. This sequence originates from a woman between 45 and 60 years old in good health. This chain connects TRBV19 to TRBJ2-5, with D tentatively TRBD2 (6 bases). Sequenced: blood. The CDR3 nucleotides read TGTGCCAGTAGTATAGACCGGGGGTGGTCGGAGACCCAGTACTTC. This sequence encodes CASSIDRGWSETQYF.